Presented here are 6 T cell receptor beta chains from one specimen sequenced in a study of T cells after yellow fever vaccination. MiXCR was run by TCRdb on the 5' RACE reads, yielding one entry per CDR3 protein. The sample shows around 100,000 distinct CDR3 sequences, 7% to 8.5% of them seen only once. The sequences come from CD8+ T cells sorted from PBMCs, collected 45 days after the yellow fever booster vaccination. The receptors originated from a young man who received the YFV17D yellow fever vaccine.

Ten or more counts support this clonotype. The V and J genes are TRBV7-9 and TRBJ2-1; TRBD2 is a possible D gene (5 bases). V was shortened by 4 bases and J by 0 bases, with 7 bases between the two germline ends. The CDR3 totals 14 residues. Germline lookup yields CDR1 SEHNR and CDR2 FQNEAQ (reference sequence). CDR3 amino acids: CASSWESSYNEQFF. DNA for the CDR3: TGTGCCAGCAGCTGGGAGAGCTCCTACAATGAGCAGTTCTTC.

The chain links TRBV20-1 to TRBJ2-4; maybe TRBD1 (6 bases). Germline V gives CDR1 DFQATT, CDR2 SNEGSKA (reference sequence). This CDR3 is 14 amino acids long. V gave up 0 bases and J gave up 0 bases, with 6 bases separating them. This CDR3 reads CSAREQGAKNIQYF. DNA of the CDR3: TGCAGTGCTAGAGAACAGGGAGCCAAAAACATTCAGTACTTC.

There are many counts of this clonotype. V usage is TRBV20-1 and J usage is TRBJ2-1, with 8 bases matching TRBD1. Germline CDR1 is DFQATT and CDR2 is SNEGSKA (reference sequence). V shed 6 bases and J 3 bases; nucleotides not matched to a gene: 10. The CDR3 runs 15 residues. CDR3 protein: CSATGTGSFYNEQFF. CDR3 in DNA: TGCAGTGCCACCGGGACAGGATCCTTCTACAATGAGCAGTTCTTC.

This clonotype was counted many times. The chain recombines TRBV20-1 with TRBJ2-7; the match to TRBD2 covers 9 bases. In germline, CDR1 is DFQATT, CDR2 SNEGSKA (reference sequence). The CDR3 has 14 amino acids. V lost 0 bases to trimming and J lost 1 base; unmatched junction nucleotides: 1. The CDR3 coding sequence is TGCAGTGCTAGAGACAGCGGGGGGTCCTACGAGCAGTACTTC. It codes for CSARDSGGSYEQYF.

This clonotype was seen ten or more times. The V gene is TRBV20-1, the J gene TRBJ1-1, with D perhaps matching TRBD1 (6 bases). V lost 2 bases, J lost 4 bases, and 20 bases lay in between. This CDR3 comprises 16 residues. The V gene's germline CDR1 is DFQATT and CDR2 SNEGSKA (reference sequence). This CDR3 is CSARPTGLGSITEAFF. CDR3 DNA sequence: TGCAGTGCTAGACCTACAGGGCTGGGTTCGATCACTGAAGCTTTCTTT.

This clonotype has a count of ten or more. This chain connects TRBV5-5 to TRBJ2-5; TRBD2 matches at 9 bases. V was clipped by 4 bases and J by 6 bases; unmatched bases: 7. The CDR3 is 14 residues long. Germline V gene sequence: CDR1 SGHKS, CDR2 YYEKEE (reference sequence). CDR3 sequence: CASSAGTSKQTQYF. The CDR3 nucleotides read TGTGCCAGCAGCGCCGGGACTAGCAAACAGACCCAGTACTTC.